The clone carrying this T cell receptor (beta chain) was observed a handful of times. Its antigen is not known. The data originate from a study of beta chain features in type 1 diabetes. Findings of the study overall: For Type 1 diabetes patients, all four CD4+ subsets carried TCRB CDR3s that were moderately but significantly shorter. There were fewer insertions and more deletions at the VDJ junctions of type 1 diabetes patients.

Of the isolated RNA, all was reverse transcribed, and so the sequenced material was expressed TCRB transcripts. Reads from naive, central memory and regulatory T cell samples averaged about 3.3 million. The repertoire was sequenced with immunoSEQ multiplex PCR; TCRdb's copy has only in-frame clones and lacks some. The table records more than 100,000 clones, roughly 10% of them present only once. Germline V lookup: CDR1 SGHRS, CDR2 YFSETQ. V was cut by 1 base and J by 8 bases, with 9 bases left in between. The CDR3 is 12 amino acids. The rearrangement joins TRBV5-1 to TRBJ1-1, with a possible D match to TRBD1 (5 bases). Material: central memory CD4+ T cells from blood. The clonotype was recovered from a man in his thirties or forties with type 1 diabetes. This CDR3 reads CASSLYDSEAFF. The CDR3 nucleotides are TGCGCCAGCAGCTTGTACGACAGCGAAGCTTTCTTT.